Sequencing of this T cell receptor beta chain was carried out in a study of breast tumors, draining lymph nodes, adjacent tissues. The CDR3 covers 20 residues. V was clipped by 5 bases and J by 0 bases; unmatched bases: 16. CDR1 is MNHEY and CDR2 is SVGAGI in the germline V gene. This clonotype was seen many times. TCRdb re-called the multiplex PCR reads through MiXCR, storing one row per CDR3 protein. Among some 120,000 distinct CDR3 sequences listed, over 20% were seen once. Samples came from axillary lymph nodes draining the breast cancer. The rearrangement joins TRBV6-5 to TRBJ2-3; TRBD2 aligns across 11 bases. The receptor was isolated from a female donor with breast cancer. Some clones in this sample may be carry-over from other donors' samples. Sequenced: axillary lymph node tissue. The CDR3 sequence: CASSGSGLADSGWSTDTQYF. The CDR3 DNA follows: TGTGCCAGCAGTGGCTCGGGACTAGCGGACTCAGGATGGAGCACAGATACGCAGTATTTT.